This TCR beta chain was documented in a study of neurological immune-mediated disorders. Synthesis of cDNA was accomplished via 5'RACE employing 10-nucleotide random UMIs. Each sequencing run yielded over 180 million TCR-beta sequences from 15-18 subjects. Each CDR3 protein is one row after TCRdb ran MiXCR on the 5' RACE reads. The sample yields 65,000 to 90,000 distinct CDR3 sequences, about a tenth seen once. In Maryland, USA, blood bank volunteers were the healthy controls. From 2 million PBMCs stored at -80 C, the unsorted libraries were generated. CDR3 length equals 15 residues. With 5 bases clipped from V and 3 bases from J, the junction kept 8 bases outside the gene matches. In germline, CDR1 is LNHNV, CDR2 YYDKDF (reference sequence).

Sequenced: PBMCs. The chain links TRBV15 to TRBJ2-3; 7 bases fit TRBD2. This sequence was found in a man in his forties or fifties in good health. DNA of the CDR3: TGTGCCACCAGCCCTCGGTCCGGGGGGACAGATACGCAGTATTTT. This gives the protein CATSPRSGGTDTQYF.